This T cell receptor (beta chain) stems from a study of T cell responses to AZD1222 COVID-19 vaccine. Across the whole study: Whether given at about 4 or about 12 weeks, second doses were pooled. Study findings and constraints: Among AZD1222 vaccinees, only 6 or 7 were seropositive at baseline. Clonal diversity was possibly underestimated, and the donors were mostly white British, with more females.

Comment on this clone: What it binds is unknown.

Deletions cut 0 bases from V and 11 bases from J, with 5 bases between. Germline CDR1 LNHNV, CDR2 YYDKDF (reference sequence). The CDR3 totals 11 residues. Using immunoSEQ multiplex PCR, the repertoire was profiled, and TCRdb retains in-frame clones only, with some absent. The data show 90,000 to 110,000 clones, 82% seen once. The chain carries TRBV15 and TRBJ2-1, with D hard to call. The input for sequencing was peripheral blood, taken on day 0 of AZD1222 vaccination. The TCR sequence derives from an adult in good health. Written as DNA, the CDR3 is TGTGCCACCAGCAGAGACAGGCAGCAGTTCTTC. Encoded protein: CATSRDRQQFF. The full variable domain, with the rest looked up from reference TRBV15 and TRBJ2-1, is DAMVIQNPRYQVTQFGKPVTLSCSQTLNHNVMYWYQQKSSQAPKLLFHYYDKDFNNEADTPDNFQSRRPNTSFCFLDIRSPGLGDTAMYLCATSRDRQQFFGPGTRLTVL.